The 5 T cell receptor beta chains reported below all come from one sample, sequenced in a study of a mutant IDH1 vaccine in newly diagnosed glioma. Time point described: week 5, during vaccination. Vaccinated patients received 300 ug of mutant IDH1 20-mer peptide per dose, with topical imiquimod. Measured with immunoSEQ multiplex PCR; TCRdb has only the in-frame clones, and not every one. The sample shows under 95,000 clones, about 91% of them seen only once. Antigens of these TCRs are unknown. Sequenced here: PBMCs, sampled from a glioma patient whose treatment included an IDH1 peptide vaccine. Receptors originate from a woman between 45 and 60 years old with glioma.

J is TRBJ1-2 and V is TRBV5-4, with TRBD1 identical over 8 bases. V dropped 1 base and J dropped 12; count of bases not matched to a gene: 14. Germline V gene sequence: CDR1 SGHNT, CDR2 YYREEE (reference sequence). The CDR3 loop spans 15 amino acids. The CDR3 protein is CASSLPRDRLSPHTF. DNA of the CDR3: TGTGCCAGCAGCTTGCCGAGGGACAGGCTTTCTCCTCACACCTTC.

For this clone: In the same sample, other DNA sequences code for this CDR3. V and J are TRBV5-1 and TRBJ2-7; 12 bases are shared with TRBD2. CDR1 and CDR2 from the germline V gene are SGHRS and YFSETQ. V was clipped by 3 bases and J by 3 bases; unmatched bases: 1. The CDR3 has 14 amino acids. The CDR3, as DNA: TGCGCCAGCAGCTCGACTAGCGGGAGCTACGAGCAGTACTTC. This encodes CASSSTSGSYEQYF.

The V call is TRBV27, the J call TRBJ2-7, with D perhaps matching TRBD2 (5 bases). There are 13 residues in the CDR3. The germline gives CDR1 MNHEY, CDR2 SMNVEV (reference sequence). Trimming took off 6 bases at V and 0 bases at J, with 9 bases between the two ends. CDR3 in amino acids: CASRRTSSYEQYF. CDR3 in DNA: TGTGCCAGCAGACGAACTAGCTCCTACGAGCAGTACTTC.

This chain uses TRBV30 with TRBJ2-7; TRBD2 agrees at 12 bases. Losses at the gene ends were 0 bases for V and 3 bases for J; bases not matched to a gene: 15. Germline CDR1 reads GTSNPN; CDR2 reads SVGIG (reference sequence). The CDR3 consists of 19 residues. The CDR3 DNA reads TGTGCCTGGAGTGTACCCCGGACTAGCGGGAACCTCCTTTTCTACGAGCAGTACTTC. Amino acids: CAWSVPRTSGNLLFYEQYF.

V gene TRBV28 combines with J gene TRBJ1-2; a weak D match, TRBD1 (5 bases). The CDR3 length is 13 residues. The ends were cut back, 7 bases at V and 3 bases at J, with 12 bases in the middle. CDR1 is MDHEN and CDR2 is SYDVKM in the germline V gene. Here the CDR3 reads CASMGTAHYGYTF. Written as DNA, the CDR3 is TGTGCCAGCATGGGGACGGCCCACTATGGCTACACCTTC.